This T cell receptor beta chain is drawn from a study of T cells in Graves' hyperthyroidism and ophthalmopathy. Across the study: Blood from the periphery was taken at initial diagnosis, before any treatment.

Study-level points and caveats: Before onset, by a median of around six months, the model predicted ophthalmopathy. Most expanded thyroid clonotypes above 0.001 recurred in blood.

This clonotype was observed a handful of times. Its antigen is as yet unknown. Diagnoses rested on clinical symptoms, serum thyroxine and TRAb, thyroid ultrasound and orbital computed tomography. The TCR beta CDR3 regions underwent amplification using RNA transcripts as the source. An initial round of RT-PCR targeting the TCR CDR3 relied on the HTBI primer set. TCRdb re-called the multiplex PCR reads with MiXCR, one entry per CDR3 protein. This table holds about 380,000 distinct CDR3 sequences, roughly 20% found once. The source is a man in his late teens or twenties with Graves' ophthalmopathy. Material: blood.

For the CDR3, the DNA is TGCGCCAGCAGCCAAGAACCGGGGACGTGGGGCGGTAACGAGCAGTACTTC. Translated: CASSQEPGTWGGNEQYF. The rearrangement uses TRBV4-1 and TRBJ2-7; D may correspond to TRBD1 or TRBD2 (5 bases each). V lost 0 bases and J 5 bases, leaving 20 bases between the germline ends. CDR3 length equals 17 residues. From germline, CDR1 is MGHRA and CDR2 YSYEKL.